This is a list of T cell receptor beta chains from one sample in a study of identical twins. Via MiXCR, TCRdb re-called the 5' RACE reads, giving one row per CDR3 protein. The repertoire holds about 520,000 distinct CDR3 sequences, with roughly 21% as singletons. These data were also reused for a study on T cells expressing NK-cell markers.

Sequencing was carried out using CD4+ T cells sorted from blood. The receptors shown here come from a woman between 18 and 29 years old in good health. CDR3s include the opening cysteine and the closing phenylalanine or tryptophan. Each record gives: J gene, D gene, V gene, clone size, CDR3 length, CDR3 protein, CDR3 DNA. A D gene is named only where the DNA matches it firmly. Clone size is stated in some rows and not others, as once, few, many or a class when expanded.

TRBJ2-2,-,TRBV7-3,many,15,CASSRWDSNTGELFF,TGTGCCAGCAGTCGGTGGGATTCGAACACCGGGGAGCTGTTTTTT
TRBJ2-1,-,TRBV5-1,few,13,CASSLGLSLEQFF,TGCGCCAGCAGCTTGGGACTTTCACTTGAGCAGTTCTTC
TRBJ2-3,TRBD1,TRBV5-4,-,16,CASSPGQGAGTDTQYF,TGTGCCAGCAGCCCCGGGCAGGGGGCTGGCACAGATACGCAGTATTTT
TRBJ2-3,-,TRBV21-1,-,17,CAAHVLAAQREADTQYF,TGTGCCGCCCACGTACTAGCGGCCCAGAGAGAGGCAGATACGCAGTATTTT
TRBJ2-7,-,TRBV20-1,few,12,CSARGVVGEQYF,TGCAGTGCTAGGGGAGTGGTTGGCGAGCAGTACTTC
TRBJ2-6,-,TRBV20-1,few,17,CSARPIDGFSGANVLTF,TGCAGTGCTAGACCTATCGACGGGTTCTCTGGGGCCAACGTCCTGACTTTC
TRBJ2-7,-,TRBV12-3/TRBV12-4,many,15,CASSLAGHRSYEQYF,TGTGCCAGCAGTTTAGCGGGACACCGCTCCTACGAGCAGTACTTC
TRBJ2-1,TRBD2,TRBV20-1,few,14,CSARDPKREFEQFF,TGCAGTGCTAGAGATCCCAAGCGGGAGTTTGAGCAGTTCTTC
TRBJ2-7,-,TRBV11-3,-,15,CASSLAGSGPYEQYF,TGTGCCAGCAGCTTGGCGGGTTCCGGGCCCTACGAGCAGTACTTC
TRBJ2-1,TRBD1,TRBV29-1,few,15,CSVERTGGVDNEQFF,TGCAGCGTTGAAAGGACAGGGGGGGTTGATAATGAGCAGTTCTTC
TRBJ2-3,TRBD2,TRBV10-2,few,18,CASSDLRLAGGFTDTQYF,TGCGCCAGCAGTGACCTGAGACTAGCGGGAGGATTCACAGATACGCAGTATTTT
TRBJ1-2,-,TRBV20-1,few,11,CSPRAGEGYTF,TGCAGTCCGAGGGCGGGGGAAGGCTACACCTTC
TRBJ1-2,-,TRBV20-1,-,13,CSARELGRYGYTF,TGCAGTGCTAGAGAGTTGGGGAGGTATGGCTACACCTTC
TRBJ2-1,-,TRBV20-1,-,14,CSASKGTGNNEQFF,TGCAGTGCTAGCAAGGGGACGGGCAACAATGAGCAGTTCTTC
TRBJ2-1,TRBD2,TRBV7-8,-,15,CASSFSGRGGNEQFF,TGTGCCAGCAGCTTTAGCGGGAGGGGAGGCAATGAGCAGTTCTTC
TRBJ2-7,TRBD1,TRBV2,-,14,CASRTDRTSYEQYF,TGTGCCAGCAGGACGGACAGGACATCCTACGAGCAGTACTTC
TRBJ2-3,-,TRBV18,few,15,CASSPTVSRTDTQYF,TGTGCCAGCTCACCAACGGTCAGCCGCACAGATACGCAGTATTTT
TRBJ2-1,-,TRBV5-1,-,13,CASSFSQYNEQFF,TGCGCCAGCAGCTTCAGCCAGTACAATGAGCAGTTCTTC
TRBJ2-3,TRBD1,TRBV20-1,many,14,CSASFGQGTDTQYF,TGCAGTGCTAGTTTCGGACAGGGCACAGATACGCAGTATTTT
TRBJ2-1,TRBD1,TRBV5-1,-,15,CASSLKPGQSNEQFF,TGCGCCAGCAGCTTGAAACCGGGACAGAGCAATGAGCAGTTCTTC
TRBJ2-2,-,TRBV7-3,few,12,CASRGFGGELFF,TGTGCCAGCAGGGGTTTTGGAGGGGAGCTGTTTTTT
TRBJ1-2,TRBD1,TRBV12-3/TRBV12-4,many,14,CASSSTGTAPGYTF,TGTGCCAGCAGTTCGACCGGGACAGCTCCTGGCTACACCTTC
TRBJ2-1,-,TRBV24-1,-,15,CATSDPWSSYNEQFF,TGTGCCACCAGTGATCCCTGGAGCTCCTACAATGAGCAGTTCTTC
TRBJ2-3,-,TRBV9,-,15,CASSVEGYETDTQYF,TGTGCCAGCAGCGTAGAGGGGTATGAGACAGATACGCAGTATTTT
TRBJ2-3,-,TRBV6-4,few,17,CASSRDFTGLRTDTQYF,TGTGCCAGCAGTCGGGATTTTACAGGGTTACGCACAGATACGCAGTATTTT
TRBJ2-3,TRBD2,TRBV3-1,-,16,CASSQEGLAGADTQYF,TGTGCCAGCAGCCAAGAAGGGCTAGCGGGAGCGGATACGCAGTATTTT
TRBJ2-1,TRBD2,TRBV6-1,few,15,CASRPRTSGIDEQFF,TGTGCCAGCAGACCTAGGACTAGCGGGATAGATGAGCAGTTCTTC
TRBJ2-1,TRBD2,TRBV20-1,once,17,CSVKRVAGGGINNEQFF,TGCAGTGTTAAGAGGGTAGCGGGGGGAGGGATTAACAATGAGCAGTTCTTC
TRBJ2-7,-,TRBV20-1,few,12,CSALLASYEQYF,TGCAGTGCCTTACTCGCCTCCTACGAGCAGTACTTC
TRBJ2-1,TRBD1,TRBV6-5,few,16,CASSYSDRGTENEQFF,TGTGCCAGCAGTTACTCGGACAGGGGAACTGAAAATGAGCAGTTCTTC
TRBJ1-1,-,TRBV7-2,-,12,CASSSYRATWSF,TGTGCCAGCAGCTCCTACAGGGCCACCTGGTCGTTT
TRBJ2-1,TRBD2,TRBV20-1,-,14,CSAREASGINEQFF,TGCAGTGCTAGAGAGGCTAGCGGGATAAATGAGCAGTTCTTC
TRBJ2-7,-,TRBV3-1,many,10,CASGAYEQYF,TGTGCCAGCGGTGCCTACGAGCAGTACTTC
TRBJ1-1,TRBD1,TRBV5-5,-,15,CASSLGQGENTEAFF,TGTGCCAGCAGCCTCGGACAGGGAGAAAACACTGAAGCTTTCTTT
TRBJ2-6,TRBD1,TRBV6-1,-,19,CASSEGTGYFRAGANVLTF,TGTGCCAGCAGTGAAGGGACAGGGTATTTTAGGGCTGGGGCCAACGTCCTGACTTTC
TRBJ2-1,TRBD2,TRBV10-3,-,16,CAVSGLAGHSYNEQFF,TGTGCCGTTTCGGGACTAGCGGGCCACTCCTACAATGAGCAGTTCTTC
TRBJ2-7,-,TRBV13,-,15,CASSRSRGMGYEQYF,TGTGCCAGCAGCCGCTCCCGAGGGATGGGCTACGAGCAGTACTTC
TRBJ1-5,-,TRBV7-2,-,15,CASSLEFQKGQPQHF,TGTGCCAGCAGCTTAGAATTCCAGAAGGGTCAGCCCCAGCATTTT
TRBJ2-5,TRBD1,TRBV10-3,many,15,CAIKKGQGQRETQYF,TGTGCCATCAAAAAGGGACAGGGTCAAAGAGAGACCCAGTACTTC
TRBJ1-2,-,TRBV3-1,-,14,CASSQGRGAYGYTF,TGTGCCAGCAGCCAAGGGAGGGGGGCCTATGGCTACACCTTC
TRBJ2-7,TRBD1,TRBV10-2,-,11,CASSEQGKQYF,TGCGCCAGCAGTGAACAGGGGAAGCAGTACTTC
TRBJ2-7,-,TRBV18,few,14,CASSKVRGFYEQYF,TGTGCCAGCTCAAAGGTTAGGGGTTTCTACGAGCAGTACTTC
TRBJ2-7,-,TRBV20-1,-,12,CSATAGTDRQYF,TGCAGTGCCACAGCCGGAACCGATCGGCAGTACTTC
TRBJ1-6,-,TRBV7-9,-,14,CASSLNTNNSPLHF,TGTGCCAGCAGCTTAAACACCAATAATTCACCCCTCCACTTT
TRBJ1-3,-,TRBV20-1,few,13,CSANLASGNTIYF,TGCAGTGCTAATTTGGCCTCTGGAAACACCATATATTTT
TRBJ2-2,TRBD2,TRBV19,-,14,CASRIAGALGELFF,TGTGCCAGTAGGATAGCGGGGGCCCTCGGGGAGCTGTTTTTT
TRBJ2-1,-,TRBV3-1,-,14,CASSQVSSYNEQFF,TGTGCCAGCAGCCAGGTCAGCTCCTACAATGAGCAGTTCTTC